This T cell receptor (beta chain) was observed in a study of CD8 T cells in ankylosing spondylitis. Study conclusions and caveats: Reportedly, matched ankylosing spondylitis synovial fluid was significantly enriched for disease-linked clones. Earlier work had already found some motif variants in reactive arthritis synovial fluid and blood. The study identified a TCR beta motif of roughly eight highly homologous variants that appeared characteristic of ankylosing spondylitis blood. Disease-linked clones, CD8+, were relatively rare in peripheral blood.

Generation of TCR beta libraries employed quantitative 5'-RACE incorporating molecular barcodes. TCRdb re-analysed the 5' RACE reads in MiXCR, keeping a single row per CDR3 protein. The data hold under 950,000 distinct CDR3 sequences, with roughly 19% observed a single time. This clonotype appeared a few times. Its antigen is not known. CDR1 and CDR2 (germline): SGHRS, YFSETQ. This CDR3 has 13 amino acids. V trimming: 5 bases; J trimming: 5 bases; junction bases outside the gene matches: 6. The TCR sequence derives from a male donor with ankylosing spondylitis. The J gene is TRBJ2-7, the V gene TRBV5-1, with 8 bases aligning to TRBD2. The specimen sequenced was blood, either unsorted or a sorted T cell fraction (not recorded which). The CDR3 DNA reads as TGCGCCAGCAGATATGGACTAGCTAACGAGCAGTACTTC. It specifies CASRYGLANEQYF. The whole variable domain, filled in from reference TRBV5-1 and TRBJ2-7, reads KAGVTQTPRYLIKTRGQQVTLSCSPISGHRSVSWYQQTPGQGLQFLFEYFSETQRNKGNFPGRFSGRQFSNSRSEMNVSTLELGDSALYLCASRYGLANEQYFGPGTRLTVT.